This TCR beta chain was obtained from a study of PD-1 blockade in classical Hodgkin lymphoma. Overall study context: Patients received nivolumab 3 mg/kg intravenously every 2 weeks.

Comment on this clone: The antigen remains unidentified.

Described time point: cycle 4 day 1 (C4D1), after 6 weeks of nivolumab. All patients experienced relapse after autologous stem cell transplantation, and brentuximab vedotin exposure was variable. Using immunoSEQ multiplex PCR, the repertoire was profiled, and TCRdb retains in-frame clones only, with some absent. Altogether tens of thousands of clones are present, 90% being singletons, with the ten largest covering 2.9%. The study's findings and limits: Healthy donors were reported to have higher baseline TCR diversity than newly diagnosed patients. CD4+ but not CD8+ TCR diversity rose significantly by C4D1. Partial responders and progressors had significantly lower baseline TCR diversity.

J lost 5 bases, V lost 9 bases, and 8 bases had no gene match. CDR3 length: 14 amino acids. Germline CDR1 is LNHDA and CDR2 is SQIVND (reference sequence). The sample here was peripheral blood mononuclear cells (PBMCs), taken before the fourth cycle of nivolumab. This receptor was taken from a human donor with classical Hodgkin lymphoma. This chain joins TRBV19 and TRBJ2-4; 9 bases match TRBD1. Here the CDR3 DNA reads TGTGCCAGAATCTTGGGACAGGGCCAAAACATTCAGTACTTC. The encoded protein is CARILGQGQNIQYF.